This T cell receptor beta chain came from a study of blood T cell repertoires in COVID-19. Study details: The United States, Italy and Spain were the sources of the acute and convalescent COVID-19 samples. T cells, B-cell-depleted T cells, or PBMCs supplied cDNA or gDNA.

The CDR3 has 14 amino acids. Losses at the gene ends were 5 bases for V and 5 bases for J; bases not matched to a gene: 5. The germline gives CDR1 LNHDA, CDR2 SQIVND (reference sequence). Authors' data handling: Amplification of reference gene primers provided the estimated nucleated cell counts. Clones were sequenced by immunoSEQ multiplex PCR, and TCRdb holds only the in-frame ones, with some missing. The V and J calls and clone size are taken from that table; D and trimming were inferred from the DNA. The data show 70,000 to 95,000 clones, 70% to 85% seen once. The chain is built from TRBV19 and TRBJ2-2; 7 bases map to TRBD1. This sequence was found in a woman in her 50s with acute or convalescent COVID-19. The specimen was peripheral blood. CDR3 protein: CASSGTERTGELFF. CDR3 nucleotides: TGTGCCAGTAGTGGGACAGAGAGGACCGGGGAGCTGTTTTTT.